This T cell receptor (beta chain) was identified during a study of T-cell reconstitution after alpha-beta-depleted transplantation in children. Study findings and constraints: Some patients owed their high day-60 TCRbeta diversity to surviving recipient T cells and thymic progenitors. Reportedly, roughly two months post-transplant, alpha-beta T cells arose from several hundred expanded graft clones. Fresh T-cell production supplied most of the T-cell counts and diversity seen one year after transplant.

The V end was cut by 4 bases, the J end by 7 bases, with 11 bases between. This CDR3 is built from 13 residues. Germline CDR1 is MNHEY and CDR2 is SMNVEV (reference sequence). Unique molecular identifiers tagged the TCRbeta library. MiXCR, run by TCRdb on the PCR reads, gives a single entry per CDR3 protein. The sample consists of 120,000 or so distinct CDR3 sequences, under 25% of them appearing once. About this clonotype: What it recognizes is unknown.

The TCR was taken from a male patient aged 2-9 years who had a stem cell transplant for chronic granulomatous disease, so the T cells may come from the graft donor. Sequences were derived from PBMCs, mostly from graft donor cells, sampled 180 days after TCRalphabeta/CD19-depleted stem cell transplant. The V and J genes are TRBV27 and TRBJ1-5; TRBD1 is a possible D gene (5 bases). The DNA of the CDR3 is TGTGCCAGCAGTTGGGCAGGGTGGCAGCCCCAGCATTTT. It specifies CASSWAGWQPQHF.